This TCR beta chain was sequenced for a study of blood T cell repertoires in COVID-19. Overall study context: The analysed material was cDNA or gDNA that came from T cells, B-cell-depleted T cells, or PBMCs.

The V segment lost 6 bases and the J segment 0 bases; nucleotides outside the gene matches: 7. Per germline, CDR1 MNHNY and CDR2 SVGAGI (reference sequence). The CDR3 sequence is 15 residues long. Only in-frame clones appear in the TCRdb table, and some are missing; sequencing was by immunoSEQ multiplex PCR. Of 250,000 to 350,000 clones listed, approximately 90% were seen once; the top ten hold around 0.84%. Sequenced sample: peripheral blood. The receptor's source is a man younger than 40 with acute or convalescent COVID-19. V and J are TRBV6-6 and TRBJ2-7; 8 bases match TRBD2. In DNA, the CDR3 is TGTGCCAGCAGACGTACTAGCGGAAGCTCCTACGAGCAGTACTTC. It translates to CASRRTSGSSYEQYF.